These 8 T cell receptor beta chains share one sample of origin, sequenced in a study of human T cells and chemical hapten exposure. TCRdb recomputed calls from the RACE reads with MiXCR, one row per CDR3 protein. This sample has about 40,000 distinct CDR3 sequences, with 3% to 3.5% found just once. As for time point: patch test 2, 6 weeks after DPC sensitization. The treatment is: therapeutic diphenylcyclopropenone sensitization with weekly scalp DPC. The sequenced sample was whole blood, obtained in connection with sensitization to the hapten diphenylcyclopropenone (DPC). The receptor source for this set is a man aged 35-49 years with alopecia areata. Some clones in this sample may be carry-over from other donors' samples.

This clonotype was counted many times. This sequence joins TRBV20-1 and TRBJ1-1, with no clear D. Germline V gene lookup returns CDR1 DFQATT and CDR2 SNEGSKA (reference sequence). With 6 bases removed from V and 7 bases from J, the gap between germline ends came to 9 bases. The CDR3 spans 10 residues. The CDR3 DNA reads TGCAGTGCGCGGCCTTATGAAGCTTTCTTT. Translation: CSARPYEAFF.

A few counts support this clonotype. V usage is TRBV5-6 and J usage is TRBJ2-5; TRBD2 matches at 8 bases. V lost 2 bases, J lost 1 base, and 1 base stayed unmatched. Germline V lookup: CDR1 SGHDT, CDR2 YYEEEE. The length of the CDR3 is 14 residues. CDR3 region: CASSFSGTQETQYF. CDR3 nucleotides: TGTGCCAGCAGCTTTAGCGGGACCCAAGAGACCCAGTACTTC.

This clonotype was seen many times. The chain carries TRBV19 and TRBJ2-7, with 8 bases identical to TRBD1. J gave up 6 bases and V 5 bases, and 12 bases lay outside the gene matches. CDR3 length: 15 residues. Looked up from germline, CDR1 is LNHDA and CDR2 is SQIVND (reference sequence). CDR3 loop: CASSPSGGRSAEQYF. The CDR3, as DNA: TGTGCCAGTAGTCCTTCAGGGGGCCGTTCCGCCGAGCAGTACTTC. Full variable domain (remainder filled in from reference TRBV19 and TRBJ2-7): DGGITQSPKYLFRKEGQNVTLSCEQNLNHDAMYWYRQDPGQGLRLIYYSQIVNDFQKGDIAEGYSVSREKKESFPLTVTSAQKNPTAFYLCASSPSGGRSAEQYFGPGTRLTVT.

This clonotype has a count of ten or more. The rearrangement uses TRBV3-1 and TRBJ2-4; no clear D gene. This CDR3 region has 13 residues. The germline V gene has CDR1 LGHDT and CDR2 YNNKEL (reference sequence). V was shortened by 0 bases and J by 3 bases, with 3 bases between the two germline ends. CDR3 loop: CASSQDGKNIQYF. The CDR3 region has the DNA TGTGCCAGCAGCCAAGACGGCAAAAACATTCAGTACTTC.

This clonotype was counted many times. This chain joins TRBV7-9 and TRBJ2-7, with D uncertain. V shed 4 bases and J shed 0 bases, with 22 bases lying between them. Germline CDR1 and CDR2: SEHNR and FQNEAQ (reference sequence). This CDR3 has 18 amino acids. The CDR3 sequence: CASSSTFNSESSSYEQYF. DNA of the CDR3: TGTGCCAGCAGCTCCACGTTCAACAGCGAATCGAGCTCCTACGAGCAGTACTTC.

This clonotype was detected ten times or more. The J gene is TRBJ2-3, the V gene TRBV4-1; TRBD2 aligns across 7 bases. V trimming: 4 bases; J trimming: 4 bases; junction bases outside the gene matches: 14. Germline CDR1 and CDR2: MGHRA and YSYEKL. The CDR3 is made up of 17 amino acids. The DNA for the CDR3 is TGCGCCAGCAGCCTGACAAGTTGGGCGGGAGCCCCAGATACGCAGTATTTT. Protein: CASSLTSWAGAPDTQYF.

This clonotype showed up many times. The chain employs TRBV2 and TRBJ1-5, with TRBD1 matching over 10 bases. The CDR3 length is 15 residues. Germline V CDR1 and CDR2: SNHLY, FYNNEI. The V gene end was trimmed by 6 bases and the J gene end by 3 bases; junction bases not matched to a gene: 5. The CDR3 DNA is TGTGCCAGCAGGGGGGACAGGGGTTCCAATCAGCCCCAGCATTTT. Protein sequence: CASRGDRGSNQPQHF. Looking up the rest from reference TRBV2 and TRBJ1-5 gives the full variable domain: EPEVTQTPSHQVTQMGQEVILRCVPISNHLYFYWYRQILGQKVEFLVSFYNNEISEKSEIFDDQFSVERPDGSNFTLKIRSTKLEDSAMYFCASRGDRGSNQPQHFGDGTRLSIL.

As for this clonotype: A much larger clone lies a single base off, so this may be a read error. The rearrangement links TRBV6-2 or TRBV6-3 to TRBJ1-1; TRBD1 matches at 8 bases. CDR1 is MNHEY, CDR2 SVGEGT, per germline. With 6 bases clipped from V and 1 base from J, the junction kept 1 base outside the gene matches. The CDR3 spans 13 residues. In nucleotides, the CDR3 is TGTGCCAGCAGGCAGGGGGCGAACACTGAAGCTTTCTTT. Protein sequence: CASRQGANTEAFF.